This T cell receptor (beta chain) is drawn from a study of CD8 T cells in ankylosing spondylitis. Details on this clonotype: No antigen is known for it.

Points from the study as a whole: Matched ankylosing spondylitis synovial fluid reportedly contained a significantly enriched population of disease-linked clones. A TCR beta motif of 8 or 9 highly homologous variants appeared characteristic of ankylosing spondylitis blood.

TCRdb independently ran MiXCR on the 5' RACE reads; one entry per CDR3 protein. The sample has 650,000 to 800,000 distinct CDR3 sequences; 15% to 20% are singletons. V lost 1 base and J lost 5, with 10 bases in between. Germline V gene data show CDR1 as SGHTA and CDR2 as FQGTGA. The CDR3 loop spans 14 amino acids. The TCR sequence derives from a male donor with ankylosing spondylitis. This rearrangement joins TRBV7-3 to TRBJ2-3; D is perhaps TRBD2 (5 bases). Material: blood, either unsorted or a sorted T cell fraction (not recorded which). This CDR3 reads CASSLKSGLDTQYF. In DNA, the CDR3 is TGTGCCAGCAGCTTAAAGTCGGGGTTAGATACGCAGTATTTT.